This entry is about one T cell receptor beta chain. The target antigen is unknown. Participants were all of European descent. Excluded: major illness, comorbidity, regular medication, drug use, over 100 g alcohol weekly. V lost 2 bases and J 0 bases, leaving 3 bases between the germline ends. The germline gives CDR1 SGHRS, CDR2 YFSETQ. The CDR3 is 13 residues long. This sample is drawn from a study of untreated major depressive disorder. Study-wide results and limits: Each subject's top five TRBV05-01 clones were all private. Findings may not generalize because the study sample was small.

Clones were read by immunoSEQ multiplex PCR, and TCRdb kept only the in-frame ones, dropping some. Among some 21,000 clones listed, just under 90% were seen once. The TCR sequence derives from a woman aged 40 to 49 in good health. This chain connects TRBV5-1 to TRBJ1-5, with D uncertain. The sequencing input was CD4+ T cells from PBMCs. CDR3 in amino acids: CASSLSSNQPQHF. The CDR3 DNA follows: TGCGCCAGCAGCTTATCTAGCAATCAGCCCCAGCATTTT.